This paragraph reports one TCR beta chain. Its target is not known. These data belong to a study of OX40 agonist ivuxolimab in advanced cancers. As for the study in general: Dose-escalation patients were diagnosed with hepatocellular carcinoma, melanoma, renal cell cancer or head and neck cancer. Study-level points and caveats: At 0.1 to 3.0 mg/kg and by week 6, CD4+ and CD8+ T cells in the blood had expanded clonally.

Sampling times: baseline, cycle 4 day 1, cycle 7 day 1. The V and J ends lost 5 bases and 0 bases, in that order; junction bases with no gene match: 4. From germline, CDR1 is SNHLY and CDR2 FYNNEI. The CDR3 runs 17 residues. Sequencing used immunoSEQ multiplex PCR; TCRdb keeps in-frame clones, though not all of them. This table has 35,000 to 45,000 clones, 85% to 90% appearing once. Sequenced here: CD4+ or CD8+ T cells sorted from blood, sampled in a trial of the OX40 agonist ivuxolimab. The TCR was taken from an adult with an advanced solid tumor such as melanoma, head and neck, liver or kidney cancer. The chain carries TRBV2 and TRBJ2-1, with TRBD2 identical over 13 bases. DNA of the CDR3: TGTGCCAGCAGTCCTGGACTAGCGGGAGTCTCCTACAATGAGCAGTTCTTC. Its protein product is CASSPGLAGVSYNEQFF.